Following are 29 T cell receptor beta chains from one sample sequenced in a study of blood T cell repertoires in COVID-19. Method: immunoSEQ multiplex PCR; TCRdb's copy keeps in-frame clones and lacks some. Of fewer than 250,000 clones listed, roughly 91% are singletons. Material for sequencing was peripheral blood. These receptors all come from a human donor in a cohort sampled during active COVID-19.

The chain employs TRBV5-1 and TRBJ2-7; a possible D gene is TRBD1 (5 bases). Between the trimmed V and J ends, which lost 3 bases and 3 bases, there was a span of 10 bases. Germline V gene sequence: CDR1 SGHRS, CDR2 YFSETQ. This CDR3 spans 13 amino acids. In DNA, the CDR3 is TGCGCCAGCAGCTCTACAGGAGACTACGAGCAGTACTTC. This gives the protein CASSSTGDYEQYF.

The V and J genes are TRBV28 and TRBJ2-1, with 8 bases that match TRBD2. The germline CDR1 and CDR2 sequences are MDHEN and SYDVKM. Losses at the gene ends were 6 bases for V and 0 bases for J; bases not matched to a gene: 4. This CDR3 spans 15 amino acids. The CDR3 is CASRPSGSSYNEQFF. CDR3 nucleotide sequence: TGTGCCAGCAGGCCGAGCGGGAGCTCCTACAATGAGCAGTTCTTC.

The CDR3 loop reads CASSLDAGASVGELFF. The CDR3, as DNA: TGCGCCAGCAGCTTGGATGCGGGAGCGAGTGTCGGGGAGCTGTTTTTT. The V call is TRBV5-1, the J call TRBJ2-2; the match to TRBD2 covers 7 bases. Germline V gene sequence: CDR1 SGHRS, CDR2 YFSETQ. Trimming at V came to 0 bases and at J to 7 bases, leaving 9 bases not matched to a gene. The CDR3 runs 16 residues.

As DNA, the CDR3 is TGTGCCAGCAGTCAGGGACTACCAAACACAGATACGCAGTATTTT. Amino acid sequence: CASSQGLPNTDTQYF. The chain has TRBV6-2 or TRBV6-3 and TRBJ2-3, with 7 bases fitting TRBD2. With 5 bases clipped from V and 2 bases from J, the junction kept 7 bases outside the gene matches. Germline CDR1 and CDR2: MNHEY and SVGEGT. This CDR3 is built from 15 residues.

The rearrangement links TRBV12-3 or TRBV12-4 to TRBJ2-3; D may be TRBD1 (6 bases). V was shortened by 3 bases and J by 6 bases, with 7 bases between the two germline ends. This CDR3 has 12 residues. DNA for the CDR3: TGTGCCAGCAGTTTCCAGGGGGATACGCAGTATTTT. This gives the protein CASSFQGDTQYF.

Remarks on this clone: The same CDR3 arises from other DNA sequences in this sample as well. V gene TRBV18 combines with J gene TRBJ1-1, with D tentatively TRBD1 (5 bases). The CDR3 spans 15 residues. The germline gives CDR1 KGHSH, CDR2 LQKENI. Trimming took 3 bases from V and 0 from J, leaving 11 bases between them. The CDR3 DNA sequence: TGTGCCAGCTCACCCTTAGACAGCTTGAACACTGAAGCTTTCTTT. Its protein is CASSPLDSLNTEAFF.

The V and J genes are TRBV20-1 and TRBJ2-1; 12 nucleotides line up with TRBD2. Germline V lookup: CDR1 DFQATT, CDR2 SNEGSKA (reference sequence). Germline trimming cut 3 bases from V and 5 bases from J; bases unmatched to any gene: 11. The CDR3 is 17 residues long. As DNA, the CDR3 is TGCAGTGCTAGTGCAAGTGAAGGGACTAGCGGGCACAATGAGCAGTTCTTC. It yields the protein CSASASEGTSGHNEQFF.

The V call is TRBV3-1 (or the pseudogene TRBV3-2), the J call TRBJ2-4; possibly TRBD1 for D (6 bases). Germline CDR1 reads LGHDT; CDR2 reads YNNKEL (reference sequence). The CDR3 covers 22 residues. Deletions cut 4 bases from V and 6 bases from J, with 37 bases between. The CDR3 reads CASSLPNKVSFQGSRKGNIQYF. CDR3 DNA sequence: TGTGCCAGCAGCCTTCCGAACAAGGTGTCATTTCAGGGGAGCAGGAAAGGAAACATTCAGTACTTC.

The chain couples TRBV5-6 to TRBJ2-1; 7 bases are shared with TRBD2. Germline V gene lookup returns CDR1 SGHDT and CDR2 YYEEEE. The junction had 3 bases not matched to a gene; V was cut back by 0 bases and J by 6 bases. The CDR3 is made up of 14 amino acids. The CDR3 bases are TGTGCCAGCAGCTTGGGGACTAGACTCAATGAGCAGTTCTTC. Translating it yields CASSLGTRLNEQFF.

The CDR3 sequence is CASSQSSPMNTEAFF. The DNA for the CDR3 is TGTGCCAGCAGCCAATCATCGCCTATGAACACTGAAGCTTTCTTT. The chain couples TRBV16 to TRBJ1-1; D unclear. Germline V lookup: CDR1 KGHSY, CDR2 FQNENV. The CDR3 length is 15 residues. With 0 bases removed from V and 0 bases from J, the gap between germline ends came to 8 bases.

Here the CDR3 DNA reads TGTGCCAGCAGCTCCCAGGGTGGTCAAGAGACCCAGTACTTC. It codes for CASSSQGGQETQYF. This chain uses TRBV2 with TRBJ2-5, with a possible D match to TRBD1 (5 bases). V shed 6 bases and J shed 2 bases, with 13 bases lying between them. The germline gives CDR1 SNHLY, CDR2 FYNNEI. This CDR3 region has 14 residues. The variable domain in full, with the rest retrieved from reference TRBV2 and TRBJ2-5, is EPEVTQTPSHQVTQMGQEVILRCVPISNHLYFYWYRQILGQKVEFLVSFYNNEISEKSEIFDDQFSVERPDGSNFTLKIRSTKLEDSAMYFCASSSQGGQETQYFGPGTRLLVL.

The V and J genes are TRBV7-6 and TRBJ2-3; D is perhaps TRBD2 (7 bases). V was pared by 3 bases and J by 2 bases, with 15 bases between. The CDR3 extends over 16 amino acids. Germline V CDR1 and CDR2: SGHVS, FNYEAQ. The CDR3 spells CASSFEAGALTDTQYF. The CDR3 DNA is TGTGCCAGCAGCTTTGAGGCGGGGGCCCTCACAGATACGCAGTATTTT.

Only a few counts were recorded for this clone. The chain joins TRBV19 to TRBJ1-1; tentatively, D is TRBD1 (5 bases). The germline V and J ends were trimmed by 2 bases and 4 bases, with 11 bases remaining between them. The germline V gene encodes CDR1 LNHDA and CDR2 SQIVND (reference sequence). The CDR3 is 14 residues long. Here the CDR3 reads CASSIRDGSTEAFF. In DNA form, the CDR3 reads TGTGCCAGTAGTATAAGGGACGGGAGCACTGAAGCTTTCTTT.

About this clone itself: Other nucleotide sequences in the sample specify the same CDR3. This chain joins TRBV3-1 (or the pseudogene TRBV3-2) and TRBJ2-7; TRBD1 is a possible D gene (6 bases). From germline, CDR1 is LGHDT and CDR2 YNNKEL (reference sequence). Trimming stripped 1 base from V and 3 bases from J, with 13 bases between. This CDR3 contains 15 residues. The CDR3 coding sequence is TGTGCCAGCAGCCAAGTGGGGGCTATTTTCTACGAGCAGTACTTC. This translates into CASSQVGAIFYEQYF.

This chain joins TRBV24-1 and TRBJ1-5; weak D call: TRBD1 (6 bases). The germline V gene has CDR1 KGHDR and CDR2 SFDVKD. Trimming stripped 4 bases from V and 2 bases from J, with 8 bases between. The CDR3 has 14 residues. The CDR3 spells CATSEWTGNQPQHF. In nucleotides, the CDR3 is TGTGCCACCAGTGAGTGGACAGGCAATCAGCCCCAGCATTTT.

This chain joins TRBV5-6 and TRBJ2-5; 7 nucleotides align to TRBD2. Germline V gene sequence: CDR1 SGHDT, CDR2 YYEEEE. V lost 0 bases and J lost 4; bases outside the gene matches: 0. This CDR3 is 13 amino acids long. CDR3 residues: CASSLAGGETQYF. In DNA form, the CDR3 reads TGTGCCAGCAGCTTGGCGGGGGGAGAGACCCAGTACTTC.

This clone was counted only a few times. The chain joins TRBV19 to TRBJ2-7; 9 positions agree with TRBD1. With 5 bases clipped from V and 4 bases from J, the junction kept 9 bases outside the gene matches. This CDR3 is built from 15 residues. From germline, CDR1 is LNHDA and CDR2 SQIVND (reference sequence). CDR3 coding DNA: TGTGCCAGTAGTCCCCCGGACAGGGGAATTTACGAGCAGTACTTC. Encoded protein: CASSPPDRGIYEQYF.

The J gene is TRBJ2-7, the V gene TRBV9, with TRBD1 matching over 8 bases. The CDR3 runs to 16 residues. Germline assignment: CDR1 SGDLS and CDR2 YYNGEE. Unmatched junction bases numbered 20, after V lost 10 bases and J lost 5 bases. The CDR3 loop reads CARRWTGRSIRDEQYF. CDR3 nucleotide sequence: TGTGCCCGCCGTTGGACAGGGCGAAGTATAAGGGACGAGCAGTACTTC.

This chain joins TRBV7-2 and TRBJ2-6; possible D gene TRBD1, 6 bases. Germline loops: CDR1 SGHTA, CDR2 FQGNSA. This CDR3 is 17 amino acids long. Trimming cost V 2 bases and J 0 bases, with 11 bases left between them. CDR3 sequence: CASSLRGSRSGANVLTF. The CDR3 DNA reads as TGTGCCAGCAGCTTAAGGGGGTCGCGCTCTGGGGCCAACGTCCTGACTTTC.

This clone came up once. This rearrangement joins TRBV6-1 to TRBJ2-5; 11 nucleotides match TRBD2. CDR1 and CDR2 (germline): MNHNS, SASEGT. The CDR3 has 18 amino acids. After removal of 4 bases from V and 2 bases from J, the junction contained 12 bases not matched to a gene. The CDR3 sequence: CASSARLAGIGWQETQYF. CDR3 bases: TGTGCCAGCAGTGCGAGACTAGCGGGGATCGGTTGGCAAGAGACCCAGTACTTC.

The V gene is TRBV27, the J gene TRBJ2-7, with D tentatively TRBD1 (5 bases). V gave up 4 bases and J gave up 6 bases, with 19 bases separating them. CDR3 size: 15 residues. In germline, CDR1 is MNHEY, CDR2 SMNVEV (reference sequence). The CDR3 spells CASSSFLQGRGEQYF. CDR3 sequence (DNA): TGTGCCAGCAGTTCATTCCTTCAGGGTCGTGGCGAGCAGTACTTC.

The chain recombines TRBV9 with TRBJ2-5; D uncertain. This CDR3 is 11 amino acids long. V was shortened by 7 bases and J by 5 bases, with 9 bases between the two germline ends. CDR1 and CDR2 from the germline V gene are SGDLS and YYNGEE. Here the CDR3 DNA reads TGTGCCAGCGGGCGTGCGGAGACCCAGTACTTC. Its protein product is CASGRAETQYF.

This rearrangement joins TRBV7-9 to TRBJ1-6, with 8 bases lining up with TRBD1. The V segment lost 8 bases and the J segment 7 bases; nucleotides outside the gene matches: 4. The CDR3 is 13 amino acids. CDR1 SEHNR and CDR2 FQNEAQ come from the germline V gene (reference sequence). The CDR3 loop is CASGRTGNSPLHF. Written as DNA, the CDR3 is TGTGCCAGCGGCCGGACAGGGAATTCACCCCTCCACTTT.

V gene TRBV6-4 combines with J gene TRBJ2-2, with TRBD2 matching over 11 bases. This CDR3 has 15 residues. Germline CDR1 reads MRHNA; CDR2 reads SNTAGT. V shed 2 bases and J 4 bases; nucleotides not matched to a gene: 0. For the CDR3, the DNA is TGTGCCAGCAGTGACACTAGCGGGAGCACCGGGGAGCTGTTTTTT. As protein: CASSDTSGSTGELFF.

The chain joins TRBV11-2 to TRBJ2-7; 12 bases line up with TRBD2. The CDR3 loop spans 14 amino acids. After removal of 6 bases from V and 4 bases from J, the junction contained 4 bases not matched to a gene. CDR1 and CDR2 (germline): SGHAT, FQNNGV. The CDR3 coding sequence is TGTGCCAGCAGATCGACTAGCGGGGGATACGAGCAGTACTTC. It codes for CASRSTSGGYEQYF.

The CDR3, as DNA: TGTGCCAGCAGTCAGGACAGCCCCAATCAGCCCCAGCATTTT. Encoded protein: CASSQDSPNQPQHF. The rearrangement joins TRBV2 to TRBJ1-5, with D maybe TRBD1 (6 bases). Looked up from germline, CDR1 is SNHLY and CDR2 is FYNNEI. Trimming took 5 bases from V and 3 from J, leaving 11 bases between them. There are 14 residues in the CDR3. Combining the CDR3 with reference TRBV2 and TRBJ1-5 gives the whole variable domain EPEVTQTPSHQVTQMGQEVILRCVPISNHLYFYWYRQILGQKVEFLVSFYNNEISEKSEIFDDQFSVERPDGSNFTLKIRSTKLEDSAMYFCASSQDSPNQPQHFGDGTRLSIL.

This clone appeared a few times. CDR3 bases: TGTGCCAGCAGCCCCGGACTGAGCGATGAGCAGTTCTTC. Translated: CASSPGLSDEQFF. V and J are TRBV11-3 and TRBJ2-1; maybe TRBD2 (5 bases). From germline, CDR1 is SGHNT and CDR2 YENEEA. V shed 5 bases and J shed 8 bases, with 13 bases lying between them. CDR3 length: 13 amino acids.

The V gene is TRBV5-5, the J gene TRBJ2-3; TRBD2 matches at 8 bases. Germline CDR1 SGHKS, CDR2 YYEKEE (reference sequence). This CDR3 has 18 residues. J gave up 0 bases and V 4 bases, and 13 bases lay outside the gene matches. CDR3 DNA sequence: TGTGCCAGCAGCGTGACTAGCGACGGGTTAGGGAGCACAGATACGCAGTATTTT. It is translated as CASSVTSDGLGSTDTQYF.

The gene calls are TRBV4-3 and TRBJ2-1, with D possibly TRBD2 on 6 matching bases. Trimming left V 1 base short and J 10 bases short, with 26 bases between. Germline V gives CDR1 LGHNA, CDR2 YSLEER. This CDR3 comprises 18 residues. The CDR3 loop is CASSQGGVVLNRAGEQFF. The CDR3 nucleotides are TGCGCCAGCAGCCAAGGGGGCGTAGTCCTTAATCGGGCGGGAGAGCAGTTCTTC.